Listed below are T cell receptor beta chains from one sample, sequenced in a study of T cell changes during pregnancy in multiple sclerosis. TCRdb keeps only in-frame clones here, not all; method: immunoSEQ multiplex PCR. The sample shows tens of thousands of clones, about 90% of them seen only once. Sequences were derived from CD4+ T cells from peripheral blood mononuclear cells, sampled after pregnancy. The receptors derive from a female donor in good health, enrolled as a control in a pregnancy study. The CDR3 runs from the conserved cysteine through the conserved F or W. The order of the fields is J gene, clone size, D gene, V gene, CDR3 DNA, CDR3 protein. The D gene is left open where the match is weak. The size of a clone is reported for some rows only, either as once, few or many, or as a class for expanded clones.

J: TRBJ1-6; size: -; D: -; V: TRBV18; DNA: TGTGCCAGCTCATCTACAGGGTCGAATTCACCCCTCCACTTT; CDR3: CASSSTGSNSPLHF
J: TRBJ2-5; size: -; D: TRBD1; V: TRBV5-4; DNA: TGTGCCAGCAGCGCGGGACAGGGGGCCTGGGAGACCCAGTACTTC; CDR3: CASSAGQGAWETQYF
J: TRBJ1-5; size: -; D: -; V: TRBV4-2; DNA: TGTGCCAGCAGCCAGGGAGATACGGGCAATCAGCCCCAGCATTTT; CDR3: CASSQGDTGNQPQHF
J: TRBJ1-1; size: -; D: -; V: TRBV27; DNA: TGTGCCAGCAGTCCCTGGGGGGGTGGGGACACTGAAGCTTTCTTT; CDR3: CASSPWGGGDTEAFF
J: TRBJ2-1; size: -; D: -; V: TRBV7-8; DNA: TGTGCCAGCAGCTCACCGGGACGAAGGGGGCGGGGAGGGCAGTTCTTC; CDR3: CASSSPGRRGRGGQFF
J: TRBJ2-2; size: -; D: -; V: TRBV6-1; DNA: TGTGCCAGCAAAGAGGGGAACACCGGGGAGCTGTTTTTT; CDR3: CASKEGNTGELFF
J: TRBJ1-5; size: -; D: -; V: TRBV5-6; DNA: TGTGCCAGCAGCTTGGGCCAGGGTTCGGGCCGGTATCAGCCCCAGCATTTT; CDR3: CASSLGQGSGRYQPQHF
J: TRBJ1-1; size: -; D: TRBD1; V: TRBV12-5; DNA: TGTGCTAGTGGTACAGAGACAGGGTGGGCTTTCTTT; CDR3: CASGTETGWAFF
J: TRBJ2-5; size: -; D: TRBD1; V: TRBV29-1; DNA: TGCAGCGTTGGCACAGGGGGCCTAGAGACCCAGTACTTC; CDR3: CSVGTGGLETQYF
J: TRBJ1-1; size: once; D: TRBD1; V: TRBV9; DNA: TGTGCCAGCAGCGCCCGGGACAGGGTGTCGAACACTGAAGCTTTCTTT; CDR3: CASSARDRVSNTEAFF
J: TRBJ1-3; size: -; D: -; V: TRBV10-3; DNA: TGTGCCACCGGGACAAATTCTGGAAACACCATATATTTT; CDR3: CATGTNSGNTIYF
J: TRBJ2-4; size: -; D: -; V: TRBV4-1; DNA: TGCGCCAGCAGCCAACCTAGATCCGACAGAAACATTCAGTACTTC; CDR3: CASSQPRSDRNIQYF
J: TRBJ1-2; size: -; D: -; V: TRBV6-1; DNA: TGTGCCAGCAGTGAAAGGGTGGACAGCCGCAGGACCTTC; CDR3: CASSERVDSRRTF
J: TRBJ1-3; size: -; D: TRBD1; V: TRBV10-3; DNA: TGTGCCATCAGTGGGACAGGTTCTTTTTTCGGAAACACCATATATTTT; CDR3: CAISGTGSFFGNTIYF
J: TRBJ2-5; size: -; D: TRBD2; V: TRBV2; DNA: TGTGCCAGCAGGGGACTTAGCGGGAGGAGAATCCAGTACTTC; CDR3: CASRGLSGRRIQYF
J: TRBJ2-3; size: -; D: -; V: TRBV20-1; DNA: TGCAGTGCTAGTGTCGCAGATACGCAGTATTTT; CDR3: CSASVADTQYF
J: TRBJ2-7; size: -; D: -; V: TRBV23-1; DNA: TGCGCCAGCAGCCAGGCCCCACGCGAGCAGTACTTC; CDR3: CASSQAPREQYF
J: TRBJ2-7; size: -; D: -; V: TRBV7-8; DNA: TGTGCCAGCAGCTTAGAAGGACAGATTACCTACGAGCAGTACTTC; CDR3: CASSLEGQITYEQYF
J: TRBJ2-1; size: -; D: TRBD2; V: TRBV25-1; DNA: TGTGCCAGCAGGTTGGGGGGGACTAGCGGGGAATTGGAGCAGTTCTTC; CDR3: CASRLGGTSGELEQFF
J: TRBJ2-3; size: -; D: -; V: TRBV7-9; DNA: TGTGCCAGCAGCTACGGGACTTCCGGCACAGATACGCAGTATTTT; CDR3: CASSYGTSGTDTQYF
J: TRBJ1-2; size: -; D: -; V: TRBV14; DNA: TGTGCCAGCAGCAAAGAAAGGGCCGGGGTTAATGGCTACACCTTC; CDR3: CASSKERAGVNGYTF
J: TRBJ2-3; size: once; D: TRBD2; V: TRBV5-4; DNA: TGTGCCAGCAAATTAGCGGGGGCCCGCACAGATACGCAGTATTTT; CDR3: CASKLAGARTDTQYF
J: TRBJ1-4; size: -; D: -; V: TRBV7-8; DNA: TGTGCCAGCAGTCCCCTCCAGGGATTTAATGAAAAACTGTTTTTT; CDR3: CASSPLQGFNEKLFF
J: TRBJ1-6; size: -; D: TRBD1; V: TRBV7-3; DNA: TGTGCCAGCAGCTTAACCGGGACAGGGAGCTCCAGCTCCTATAATTCACCCCTCCACTTT; CDR3: CASSLTGTGSSSSYNSPLHF
J: TRBJ2-7; size: -; D: -; V: TRBV2; DNA: TGTGCCAGCAGAGCCACAGGAATCTCCTACGAGCAGTACTTC; CDR3: CASRATGISYEQYF
J: TRBJ2-3; size: -; D: TRBD1; V: TRBV4-3; DNA: TGCGCCAGCAGCACGGGACAGGCCGCCGCAGATACGCAGTATTTT; CDR3: CASSTGQAAADTQYF
J: TRBJ1-5; size: -; D: TRBD1; V: TRBV9; DNA: TGTGCCAGCAGCGTAGAGGGACAGTCCAATCAGCCCCAGCATTTT; CDR3: CASSVEGQSNQPQHF
J: TRBJ2-2; size: -; D: -; V: TRBV5-4; DNA: TGTGCCAGCAGTGGACCGGGAGTGAACACCGGGGAGCTGTTTTTT; CDR3: CASSGPGVNTGELFF
J: TRBJ1-2; size: -; D: TRBD1; V: TRBV6-5; DNA: TGTGCCAGCTCCCGACAGGGCACTAACTATGGCTACACCTTC; CDR3: CASSRQGTNYGYTF
J: TRBJ1-1; size: -; D: -; V: TRBV6-1; DNA: TGTGCCAGCAGTACCCAGGGGTCAGCTGAAGCTTTCTTT; CDR3: CASSTQGSAEAFF
J: TRBJ2-7; size: -; D: -; V: TRBV7-9; DNA: TGTGCCAGCAGTCATACCGACACACTCTCCTACGAGCAGTACTTC; CDR3: CASSHTDTLSYEQYF
J: TRBJ1-1; size: once; D: TRBD1; V: TRBV27; DNA: TGTGCCAGCAGTTTACTCGGGACAGGGTTAAATGTTGACCTGAACACTGAAGCTTTCTTT; CDR3: CASSLLGTGLNVDLNTEAFF
J: TRBJ2-3; size: -; D: TRBD1; V: TRBV29-1; DNA: TGCAGCGGCCGGACAGGGGGCAGCACAGATACGCAGTATTTT; CDR3: CSGRTGGSTDTQYF
J: TRBJ1-4; size: -; D: TRBD1; V: TRBV5-5; DNA: TGTGCCAGCAGCAACCCGGGACAGGGGGTTGAAAAACTGTTTTTT; CDR3: CASSNPGQGVEKLFF
J: TRBJ2-7; size: -; D: -; V: TRBV19; DNA: TGTGCCAGTAGAAAATTAGAGGGTGGCGGATCCTACGAGCAGTACTTC; CDR3: CASRKLEGGGSYEQYF
J: TRBJ2-7; size: -; D: TRBD1; V: TRBV15; DNA: TGTGCCACCAGCAGAGTGGGACAGGGGTATGGCTACGAGCAGTACTTC; CDR3: CATSRVGQGYGYEQYF
J: TRBJ1-2; size: -; D: -; V: TRBV6-6; DNA: TGTGCCAGCAGGGCAGGAACCTATGGCTACACCTTC; CDR3: CASRAGTYGYTF
J: TRBJ2-3; size: -; D: TRBD2; V: TRBV11-2; DNA: TGTGCCAGCAGCTATCTTAGCGGGGGTAGCACAGATACGCAGTATTTT; CDR3: CASSYLSGGSTDTQYF
J: TRBJ1-1; size: -; D: -; V: TRBV15; DNA: TGTGCCACCAGCAGACAGGGTAGGACTGAAGCTTTCTTT; CDR3: CATSRQGRTEAFF
J: TRBJ2-3; size: -; D: -; V: TRBV7-9; DNA: TGTGCCAGCAGCCACACAGATACGCAGTATTTT; CDR3: CASSHTDTQYF
J: TRBJ1-2; size: -; D: TRBD1; V: TRBV4-3; DNA: TGCGCCAGCAGCCAAGATAGTCCAGGGGGCTCAGGCGGCTACACCTTC; CDR3: CASSQDSPGGSGGYTF
J: TRBJ1-3; size: -; D: -; V: TRBV14; DNA: TGTGCCAGCAGCCAAGGTCAAGGCAGGCAGAACACCATATATTTT; CDR3: CASSQGQGRQNTIYF
J: TRBJ2-7; size: -; D: TRBD2; V: TRBV14; DNA: TGTGCCAGCAGCCAAGTCGGTAAGCGGGGGTACGAGCAGTACTTC; CDR3: CASSQVGKRGYEQYF
J: TRBJ2-7; size: -; D: -; V: TRBV4-2; DNA: TGTGCCTCAGGGCCCTCCTCACGCGAGCAGTACTTC; CDR3: CASGPSSREQYF
J: TRBJ1-1; size: -; D: -; V: TRBV7-7; DNA: TGTGCTAGCAGCCCTCAGTTGAACACTGAAGCTTTCTTT; CDR3: CASSPQLNTEAFF
J: TRBJ1-6; size: -; D: -; V: TRBV2; DNA: TGTGCCAGCAGGAACAGGGCTTATTCACCCCTCCACTTT; CDR3: CASRNRAYSPLHF
J: TRBJ2-1; size: -; D: -; V: TRBV7-9; DNA: TGTGCCAGCAGCTTAGGTGGTGAGGATGAGCAGTTCTTC; CDR3: CASSLGGEDEQFF
J: TRBJ2-5; size: once; D: TRBD1; V: TRBV2; DNA: TGTGCCAGCAGGGCGACAGGGTACGGTGAGACCCAGTACTTC; CDR3: CASRATGYGETQYF
J: TRBJ1-2; size: -; D: TRBD1; V: TRBV5-1; DNA: TGCGCCAGCAGCTGGGGACAGGGGGCTGACTATGGCTACACCTTC; CDR3: CASSWGQGADYGYTF
J: TRBJ1-1; size: -; D: -; V: TRBV5-4; DNA: TGTGCCAGCAGCTTGGATGGACTGATGAACACTGAAGCTTTCTTT; CDR3: CASSLDGLMNTEAFF
J: TRBJ2-7; size: -; D: -; V: TRBV25-1; DNA: TGTGCCAGCAGTGTCCGGGGTAGGATTTCCTACGAGCAGTACTTC; CDR3: CASSVRGRISYEQYF
J: TRBJ1-3; size: -; D: -; V: TRBV4-2; DNA: TGTGCCAGCAGCCAAGACTCAGGGTCTGGAAACACCATATATTTT; CDR3: CASSQDSGSGNTIYF